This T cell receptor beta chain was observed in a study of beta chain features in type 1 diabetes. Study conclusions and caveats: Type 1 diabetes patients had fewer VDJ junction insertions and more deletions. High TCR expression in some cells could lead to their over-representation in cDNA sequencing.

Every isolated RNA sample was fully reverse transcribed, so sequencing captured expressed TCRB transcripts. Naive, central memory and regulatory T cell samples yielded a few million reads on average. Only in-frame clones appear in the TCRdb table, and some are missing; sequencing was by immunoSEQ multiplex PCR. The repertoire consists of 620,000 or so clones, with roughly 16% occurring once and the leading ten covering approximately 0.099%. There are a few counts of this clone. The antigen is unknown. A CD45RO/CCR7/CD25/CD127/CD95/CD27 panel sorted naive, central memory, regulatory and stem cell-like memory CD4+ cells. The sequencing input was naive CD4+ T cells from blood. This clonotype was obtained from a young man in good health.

The CDR3 bases are TGTGCCAGCATCATGGTCCTCGAAGCTTTCTTT. Translating gives CASIMVLEAFF. V gene TRBV21-1 combines with J gene TRBJ1-1. TRBV21-1 is a pseudogene locus. The CDR3 contains 11 residues.